This T cell receptor (beta chain) was documented in a study of T-cell memory formation after mild COVID-19. From the 5' RACE reads, TCRdb called clonotypes with MiXCR, one entry per CDR3 protein. The sample lists hundreds of thousands of distinct CDR3 sequences, roughly 15% occurring once. Germline trimming cut 2 bases from V and 6 bases from J; bases unmatched to any gene: 9. The CDR3 runs to 17 residues. Looked up from germline, CDR1 is MNHEY and CDR2 is SVGAGI. Sequenced sample: PBMCs or a T cell subset sorted from them (not recorded which). This chain joins TRBV6-5 and TRBJ1-6; TRBD1 matches at 8 bases. The clonotype was recovered from a man in his late teens or twenties who had mild COVID-19 (a few samples of this study predate the infection). Cell type and time point are not known. The CDR3 DNA follows: TGTGCCAGCAGTTACACCACAGGGGGGAGAGGTAATTCACCCCTCCACTTT. Amino acids: CASSYTTGGRGNSPLHF.